This TCR beta chain was recovered during a study of T cell responses to AZD1222 COVID-19 vaccine. General study results and limits: Possibly, clonal diversity was underestimated; donors were largely white British and included more females.

TCRdb keeps only in-frame clones here, not all; method: immunoSEQ multiplex PCR. The sample has 150,000 to 200,000 clones, about 92% seen once. About this clone itself: Its cognate antigen is unknown.

There are 14 residues in the CDR3. Germline-derived CDR1 and CDR2 are SGHRS and YFSETQ. V was cut by 6 bases and J by 9 bases, with 21 bases left in between. The sample here was peripheral blood, taken on day 0 of AZD1222 vaccination. The chain recombines TRBV5-1 with TRBJ2-5; D may be TRBD1 or TRBD2 (5 bases each). This sequence originates from an adult in good health. The CDR3 loop is CASTLVGTDMAQYF. The CDR3 bases are TGCGCCAGCACCCTGGTGGGGACGGATATGGCCCAGTACTTC.